This TCR beta chain comes out of a study of blood T cells in healthy people across ages. Study conclusions and caveats: PBMC samples, being unsorted, prevented any conclusive comparison of naive and antigen-experienced cells. Fewer expanded clones and more diversity marked long-lived versus aged donors.

From germline, CDR1 is MNHNY and CDR2 SVGAGI (reference sequence). With 6 bases removed from V and 1 base from J, the gap between germline ends came to 9 bases. The CDR3 runs to 13 residues. A second roughly 6 to 12 cycle PCR used barcoded and J-beta primers. TCRdb re-called the 5' RACE reads with MiXCR, one entry per CDR3 protein. The data contain around 800,000 distinct CDR3 sequences, around half of them singletons. Each donor had ten milliliters of peripheral blood drawn. In the case of this clonotype: Its antigen is as yet unknown.

This TCR came from a man aged 80 or over in good health. Material for sequencing was blood. The chain employs TRBV6-6 and TRBJ2-5, with D maybe TRBD1 (6 bases). CDR3 sequence reads: CASRQGFQETQYF. The CDR3 region has the DNA TGTGCCAGCAGACAGGGTTTCCAAGAGACCCAGTACTTC.